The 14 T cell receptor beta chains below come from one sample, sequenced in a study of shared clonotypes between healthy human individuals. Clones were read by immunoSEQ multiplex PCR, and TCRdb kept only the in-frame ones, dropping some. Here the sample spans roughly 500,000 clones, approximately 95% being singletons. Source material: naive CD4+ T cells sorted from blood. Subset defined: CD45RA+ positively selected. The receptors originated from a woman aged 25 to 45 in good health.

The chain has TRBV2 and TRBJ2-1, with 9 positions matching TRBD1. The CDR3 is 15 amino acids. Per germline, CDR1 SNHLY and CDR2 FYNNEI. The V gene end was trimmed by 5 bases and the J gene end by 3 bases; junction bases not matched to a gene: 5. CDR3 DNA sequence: TGTGCCAGCAGTCCCGGACAGGGGAACTACAATGAGCAGTTCTTC. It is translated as CASSPGQGNYNEQFF.

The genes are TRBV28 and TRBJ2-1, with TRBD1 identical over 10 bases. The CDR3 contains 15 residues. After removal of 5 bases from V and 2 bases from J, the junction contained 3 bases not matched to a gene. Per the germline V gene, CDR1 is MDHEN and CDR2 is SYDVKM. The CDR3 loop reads CASSPGQGAYNEQFF. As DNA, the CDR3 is TGTGCCAGCAGTCCCGGACAGGGGGCCTACAATGAGCAGTTCTTC.

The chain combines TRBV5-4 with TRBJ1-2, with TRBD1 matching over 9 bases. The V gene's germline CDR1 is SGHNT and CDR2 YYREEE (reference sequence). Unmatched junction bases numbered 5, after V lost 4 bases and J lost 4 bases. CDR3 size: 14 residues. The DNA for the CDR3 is TGTGCCAGCAGCGAGGGACAGGGCCTCTATGGCTACACCTTC. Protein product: CASSEGQGLYGYTF.

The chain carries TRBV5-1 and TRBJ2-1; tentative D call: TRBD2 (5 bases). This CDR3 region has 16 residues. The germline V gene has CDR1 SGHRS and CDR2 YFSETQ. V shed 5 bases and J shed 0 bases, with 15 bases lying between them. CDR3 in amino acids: CASSPRGGSSYNEQFF. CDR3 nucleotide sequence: TGCGCCAGCAGTCCCCGGGGTGGGAGCTCCTACAATGAGCAGTTCTTC.

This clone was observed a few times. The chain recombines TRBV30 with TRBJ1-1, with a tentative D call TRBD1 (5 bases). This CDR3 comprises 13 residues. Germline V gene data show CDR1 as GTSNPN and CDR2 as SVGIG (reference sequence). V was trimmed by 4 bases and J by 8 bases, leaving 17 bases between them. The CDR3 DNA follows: TGTGCCTGGACCAACGGGGCAGAACTAGAAGCTTTCTTT. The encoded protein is CAWTNGAELEAFF.

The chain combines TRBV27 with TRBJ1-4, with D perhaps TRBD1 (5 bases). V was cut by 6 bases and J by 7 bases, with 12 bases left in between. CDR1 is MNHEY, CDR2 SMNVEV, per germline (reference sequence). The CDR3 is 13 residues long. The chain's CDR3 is CASRGQGSEKLFF. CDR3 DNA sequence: TGTGCCAGCAGAGGGCAGGGAAGTGAAAAACTGTTTTTT.

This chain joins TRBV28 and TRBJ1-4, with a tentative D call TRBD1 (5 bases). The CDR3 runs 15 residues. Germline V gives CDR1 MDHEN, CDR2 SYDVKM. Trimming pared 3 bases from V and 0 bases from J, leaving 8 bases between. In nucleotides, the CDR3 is TGTGCCAGCAGTTTCCCGGGGCCAACTAATGAAAAACTGTTTTTT. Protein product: CASSFPGPTNEKLFF.

The CDR3 loop reads CASSPPGQYYEQYF. The CDR3 DNA sequence: TGTGCCAGCTCACCCCCGGGACAGTACTACGAGCAGTACTTC. The chain links TRBV18 to TRBJ2-7, with 7 bases aligning to TRBD1. The CDR3 has 14 amino acids. Trimming took 3 bases from V and 3 from J; bases not matched to a gene: 5. Germline values: CDR1 KGHSH, CDR2 LQKENI.

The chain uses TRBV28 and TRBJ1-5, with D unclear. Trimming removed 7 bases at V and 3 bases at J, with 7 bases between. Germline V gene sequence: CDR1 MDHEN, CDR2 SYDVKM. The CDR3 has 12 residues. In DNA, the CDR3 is TGTGCCAGCAAAGAAAACAATCAGCCCCAGCATTTT. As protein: CASKENNQPQHF.

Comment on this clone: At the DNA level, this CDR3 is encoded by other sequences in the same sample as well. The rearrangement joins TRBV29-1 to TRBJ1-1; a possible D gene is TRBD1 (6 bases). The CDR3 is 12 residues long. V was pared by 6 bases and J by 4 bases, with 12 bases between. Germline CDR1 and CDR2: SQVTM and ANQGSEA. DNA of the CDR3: TGCAGCGTACAGGGTGGGGGCACTGAAGCTTTCTTT. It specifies CSVQGGGTEAFF.

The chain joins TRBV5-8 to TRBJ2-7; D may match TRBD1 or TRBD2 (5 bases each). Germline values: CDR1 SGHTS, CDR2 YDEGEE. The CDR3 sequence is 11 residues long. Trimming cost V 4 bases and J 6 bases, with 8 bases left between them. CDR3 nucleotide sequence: TGTGCCAGCAGCAGAGGGGCCGAGCAGTACTTC. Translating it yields CASSRGAEQYF. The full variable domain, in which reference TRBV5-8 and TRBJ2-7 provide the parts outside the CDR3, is EAGVTQSPTHLIKTRGQQATLRCSPISGHTSVYWYQQALGLGLQFLLWYDEGEERNRGNFPPRFSGRQFPNYSSELNVNALELEDSALYLCASSRGAEQYFGPGTRLTVT.

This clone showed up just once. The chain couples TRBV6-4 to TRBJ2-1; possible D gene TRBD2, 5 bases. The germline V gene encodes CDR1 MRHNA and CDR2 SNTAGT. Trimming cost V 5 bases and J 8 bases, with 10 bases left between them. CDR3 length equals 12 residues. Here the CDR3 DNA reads TGTGCCAGCAGTAATTCGGGGTATGAGCAGTTCTTC. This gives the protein CASSNSGYEQFF.

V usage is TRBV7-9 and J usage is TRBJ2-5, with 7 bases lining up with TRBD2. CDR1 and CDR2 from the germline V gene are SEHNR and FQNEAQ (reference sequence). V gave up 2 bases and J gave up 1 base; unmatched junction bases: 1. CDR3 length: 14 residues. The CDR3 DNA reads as TGTGCCAGCAGCTTAACTAGCGTCCAAGAGACCCAGTACTTC. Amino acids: CASSLTSVQETQYF. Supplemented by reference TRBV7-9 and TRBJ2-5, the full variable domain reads DTGVSQNPRHKITKRGQNVTFRCDPISEHNRLYWYRQTLGQGPEFLTYFQNEAQLEKSRLLSDRFSAERPKGSFSTLEIQRTEQGDSAMYLCASSLTSVQETQYFGPGTRLLVL.

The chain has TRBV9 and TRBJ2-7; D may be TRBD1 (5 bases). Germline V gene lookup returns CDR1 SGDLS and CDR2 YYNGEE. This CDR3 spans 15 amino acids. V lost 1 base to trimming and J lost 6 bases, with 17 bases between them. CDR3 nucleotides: TGTGCCAGCAGCGTAAGGTCAGGGAAGTCGAGCGAGCAGTACTTC. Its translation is CASSVRSGKSSEQYF.